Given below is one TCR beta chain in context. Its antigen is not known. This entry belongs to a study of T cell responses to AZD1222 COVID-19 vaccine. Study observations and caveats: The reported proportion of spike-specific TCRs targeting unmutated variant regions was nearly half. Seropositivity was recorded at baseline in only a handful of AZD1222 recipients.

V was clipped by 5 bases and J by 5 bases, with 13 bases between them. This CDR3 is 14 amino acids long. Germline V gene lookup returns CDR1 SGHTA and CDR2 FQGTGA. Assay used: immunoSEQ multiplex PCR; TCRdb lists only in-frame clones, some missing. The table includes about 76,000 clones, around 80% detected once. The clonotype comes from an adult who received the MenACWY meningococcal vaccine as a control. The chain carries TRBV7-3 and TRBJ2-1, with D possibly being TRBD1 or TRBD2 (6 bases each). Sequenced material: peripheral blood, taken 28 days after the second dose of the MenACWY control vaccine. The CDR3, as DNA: TGTGCCAGCAGCCTAGGGGGGTCCCACAATGAGCAGTTCTTC. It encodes CASSLGGSHNEQFF.